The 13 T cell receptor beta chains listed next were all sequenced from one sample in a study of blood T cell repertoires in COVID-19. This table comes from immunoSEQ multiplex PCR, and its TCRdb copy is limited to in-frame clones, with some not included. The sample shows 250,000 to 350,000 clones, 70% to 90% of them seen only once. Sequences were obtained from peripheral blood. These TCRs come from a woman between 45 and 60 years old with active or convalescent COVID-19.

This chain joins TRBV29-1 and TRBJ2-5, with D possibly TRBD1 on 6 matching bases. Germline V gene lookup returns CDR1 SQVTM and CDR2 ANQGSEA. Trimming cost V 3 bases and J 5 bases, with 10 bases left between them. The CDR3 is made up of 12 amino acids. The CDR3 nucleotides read TGCAGCGTTGACAGGGGTCGGGAGACCCAGTACTTC. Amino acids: CSVDRGRETQYF.

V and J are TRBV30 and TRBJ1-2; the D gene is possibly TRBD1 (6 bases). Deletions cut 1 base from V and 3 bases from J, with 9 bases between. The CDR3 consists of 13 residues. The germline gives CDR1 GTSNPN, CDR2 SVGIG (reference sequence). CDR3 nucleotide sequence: TGTGCCTGGAGTGCCAGGGGCGACTATGGCTACACCTTC. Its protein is CAWSARGDYGYTF.

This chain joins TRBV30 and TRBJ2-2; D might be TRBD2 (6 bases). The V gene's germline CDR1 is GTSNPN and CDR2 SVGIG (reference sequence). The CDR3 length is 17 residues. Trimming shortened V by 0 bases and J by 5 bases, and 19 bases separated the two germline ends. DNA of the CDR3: TGTGCCTGGAGTGTACGGGCGGGGACCCCCGAGACCGGGGAGCTGTTTTTT. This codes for CAWSVRAGTPETGELFF.

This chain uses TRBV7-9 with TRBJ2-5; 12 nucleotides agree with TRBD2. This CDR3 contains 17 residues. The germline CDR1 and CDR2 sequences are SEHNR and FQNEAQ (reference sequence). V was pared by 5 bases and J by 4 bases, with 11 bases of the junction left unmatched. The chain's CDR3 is CASSQTGLAGGRETQYF. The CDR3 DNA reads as TGTGCCAGCAGCCAAACCGGGCTAGCGGGGGGGCGAGAGACCCAGTACTTC. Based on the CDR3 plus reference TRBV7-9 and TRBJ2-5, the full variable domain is DTGVSQNPRHKITKRGQNVTFRCDPISEHNRLYWYRQTLGQGPEFLTYFQNEAQLEKSRLLSDRFSAERPKGSFSTLEIQRTEQGDSAMYLCASSQTGLAGGRETQYFGPGTRLLVL.

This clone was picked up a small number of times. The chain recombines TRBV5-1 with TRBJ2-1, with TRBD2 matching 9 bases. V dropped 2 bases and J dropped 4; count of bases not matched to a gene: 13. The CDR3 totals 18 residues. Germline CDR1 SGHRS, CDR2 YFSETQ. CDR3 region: CASSLGRREGPGYNEQFF. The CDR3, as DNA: TGCGCCAGCAGCTTAGGGCGGCGGGAGGGCCCAGGGTACAATGAGCAGTTCTTC.

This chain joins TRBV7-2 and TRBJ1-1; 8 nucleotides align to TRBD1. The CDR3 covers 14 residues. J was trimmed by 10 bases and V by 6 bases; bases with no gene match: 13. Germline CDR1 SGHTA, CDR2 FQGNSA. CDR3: CASRVPGGAPSAFF. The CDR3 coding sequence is TGTGCCAGCAGAGTCCCAGGGGGCGCTCCTTCAGCTTTCTTT.

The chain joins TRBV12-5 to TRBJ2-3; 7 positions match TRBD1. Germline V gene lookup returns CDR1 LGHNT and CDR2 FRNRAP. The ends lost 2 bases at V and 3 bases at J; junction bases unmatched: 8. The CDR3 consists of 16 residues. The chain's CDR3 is CASGLNEGALTDTQYF. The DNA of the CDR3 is TGTGCTAGTGGTTTGAACGAGGGGGCTTTGACAGATACGCAGTATTTT.

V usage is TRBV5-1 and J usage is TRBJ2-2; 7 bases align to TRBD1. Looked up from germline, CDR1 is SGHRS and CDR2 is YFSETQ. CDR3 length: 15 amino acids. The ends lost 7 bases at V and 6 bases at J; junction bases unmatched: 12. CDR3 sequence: CASRPTSRGPGELFF. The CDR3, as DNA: TGCGCCAGCCGACCCACTTCGAGGGGGCCCGGGGAGCTGTTTTTT.

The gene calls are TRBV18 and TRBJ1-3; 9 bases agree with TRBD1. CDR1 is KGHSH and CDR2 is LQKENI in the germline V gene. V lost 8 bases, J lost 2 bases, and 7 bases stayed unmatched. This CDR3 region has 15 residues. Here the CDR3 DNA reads TGTGCCAGCACCGGGACAGGGCCCCCTGGAAACACCATATATTTT. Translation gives CASTGTGPPGNTIYF.

The CDR3 loop reads CASSLSRPQETQYF. In DNA form, the CDR3 reads TGCGCCAGCAGCTTGAGCAGGCCCCAAGAGACCCAGTACTTC. The rearrangement joins TRBV5-1 to TRBJ2-5; D is unclear. V lost 1 base to trimming and J lost 1 base, with 8 bases between them. CDR1 SGHRS and CDR2 YFSETQ come from the germline V gene. There are 14 residues in the CDR3.

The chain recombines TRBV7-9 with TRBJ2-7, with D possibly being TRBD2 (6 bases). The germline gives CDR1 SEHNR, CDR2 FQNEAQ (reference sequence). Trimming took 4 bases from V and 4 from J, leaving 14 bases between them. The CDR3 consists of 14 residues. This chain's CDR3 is CASSSLGRDYEQYF. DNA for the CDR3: TGTGCCAGCAGCTCCCTAGGGCGGGATTACGAGCAGTACTTC.

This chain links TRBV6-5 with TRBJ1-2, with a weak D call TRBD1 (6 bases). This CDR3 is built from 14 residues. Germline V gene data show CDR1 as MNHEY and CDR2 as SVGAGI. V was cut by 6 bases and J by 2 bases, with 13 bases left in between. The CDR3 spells CASRQGGSNYGYTF. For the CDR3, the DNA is TGTGCCAGCAGGCAAGGGGGTTCCAACTATGGCTACACCTTC.

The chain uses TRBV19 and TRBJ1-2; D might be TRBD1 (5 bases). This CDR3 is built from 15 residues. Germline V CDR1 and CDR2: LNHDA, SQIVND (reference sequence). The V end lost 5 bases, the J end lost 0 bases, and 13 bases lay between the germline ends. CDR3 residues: CASSPQGSPNYGYTF. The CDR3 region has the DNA TGTGCCAGTAGTCCTCAGGGATCCCCTAACTATGGCTACACCTTC. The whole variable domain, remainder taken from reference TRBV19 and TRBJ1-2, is DGGITQSPKYLFRKEGQNVTLSCEQNLNHDAMYWYRQDPGQGLRLIYYSQIVNDFQKGDIAEGYSVSREKKESFPLTVTSAQKNPTAFYLCASSPQGSPNYGYTFGSGTRLTVV.